One sample yielded the 29 T cell receptor beta chains listed below, sequenced in a study of blood T cell repertoires in COVID-19. This table comes from immunoSEQ multiplex PCR, and its TCRdb copy is limited to in-frame clones, with some not included. The sample includes some 460,000 clones, about 90% seen only once; the top ten take around 0.7%. Sequenced: PBMCs or T cells enriched from blood (not recorded which). The receptors shown here come from a woman younger than 30 who had recovered from COVID-19.

The rearrangement uses TRBV9 and TRBJ2-1; 11 bases align to TRBD2. The CDR3 has 15 amino acids. V was pared by 0 bases and J by 6 bases, with 2 bases of the junction left unmatched. Germline CDR1 is SGDLS and CDR2 is YYNGEE. The CDR3 sequence is CASSVVAGGPNEQFF. For the CDR3, the DNA is TGTGCCAGCAGCGTAGTAGCGGGGGGGCCCAATGAGCAGTTCTTC.

As to this clone: In the same sample, other DNA sequences code for this CDR3. The chain joins TRBV11-2 to TRBJ1-1; D uncertain. The V end lost 1 base, the J end lost 2 bases, and 8 bases lay between the germline ends. CDR1 is SGHAT, CDR2 FQNNGV, per germline. The CDR3 contains 14 residues. Here the CDR3 reads CASSLGAGNTEAFF. CDR3 sequence (DNA): TGTGCCAGCAGCTTAGGGGCGGGAAACACTGAAGCTTTCTTT.

The chain employs TRBV25-1 and TRBJ2-5, with D perhaps TRBD2 (5 bases). Between the trimmed V and J ends, which lost 3 bases and 6 bases, there was a span of 17 bases. Germline CDR1 is MGHDK and CDR2 is SYGVNS. This CDR3 contains 15 residues. The DNA of the CDR3 is TGTGCCAGCAGTGATCGGGTCTCGAACGGGAAGACCCAGTACTTC. This translates into CASSDRVSNGKTQYF.

This chain uses TRBV5-1 with TRBJ2-5; 10 positions agree with TRBD1. The CDR3 loop spans 15 amino acids. Germline V gene lookup returns CDR1 SGHRS and CDR2 YFSETQ. V lost 1 base to trimming and J lost 3 bases; unmatched junction nucleotides: 3. CDR3 sequence: CASSLWGTGEETQYF. The CDR3 region has the DNA TGCGCCAGCAGCTTGTGGGGGACAGGGGAAGAGACCCAGTACTTC. The full variable domain, rest sourced from reference TRBV5-1 and TRBJ2-5, is KAGVTQTPRYLIKTRGQQVTLSCSPISGHRSVSWYQQTPGQGLQFLFEYFSETQRNKGNFPGRFSGRQFSNSRSEMNVSTLELGDSALYLCASSLWGTGEETQYFGPGTRLLVL.

CDR3 in amino acids: CASSPPYERGGYGELFF. In DNA, the CDR3 is TGTGCCAGCAGCCCGCCGTACGAGCGGGGGGGATACGGGGAGCTGTTTTTT. V usage is TRBV3-1 (or the pseudogene TRBV3-2) and J usage is TRBJ2-2, with 10 bases aligning to TRBD2. Germline CDR1 reads LGHDT; CDR2 reads YNNKEL (reference sequence). Trimming at V came to 4 bases and at J to 7 bases, leaving 12 bases not matched to a gene. CDR3 size: 17 residues.

The chain has TRBV9 and TRBJ2-6; D might be TRBD2 (5 bases). The CDR3 has 19 residues. V gave up 4 bases and J gave up 0 bases, with 20 bases separating them. Germline assignment: CDR1 SGDLS and CDR2 YYNGEE. The CDR3 reads CASSPRWRMNYSGANVLTF. The CDR3, as DNA: TGTGCCAGCAGCCCCCGGTGGAGGATGAATTACTCTGGGGCCAACGTCCTGACTTTC.

The chain employs TRBV30 and TRBJ1-4; D is unclear. The V gene lost 5 bases and the J gene lost 4 bases, with 17 bases spanning the gap. Looked up from germline, CDR1 is GTSNPN and CDR2 is SVGIG (reference sequence). The CDR3 runs 15 residues. CDR3 in amino acids: CAWGVGGSYNEKLFF. Written as DNA, the CDR3 is TGTGCCTGGGGCGTCGGCGGCAGTTATAATGAAAAACTGTTTTTT.

CDR3 in DNA: TGTGCCAGCAGCCCCCGGGGTGGTGCTGGAAATGAGCAGTTCTTC. Translation: CASSPRGGAGNEQFF. The V call is TRBV9, the J call TRBJ2-1, with a tentative D call TRBD2 (5 bases). V shed 4 bases and J shed 7 bases, with 18 bases lying between them. Germline CDR1 reads SGDLS; CDR2 reads YYNGEE. The CDR3 sequence is 15 residues long.

The CDR3 region has the DNA TGTGCCAGCTCCAGCCTAGGGGCTGGAAACACCATATATTTT. Its translation: CASSSLGAGNTIYF. The chain carries TRBV18 and TRBJ1-3; the D gene is possibly TRBD1 (5 bases). V lost 6 bases to trimming and J lost 2 bases, with 11 bases between them. Looked up from germline, CDR1 is KGHSH and CDR2 is LQKENI. This CDR3 contains 14 residues.

The chain uses TRBV7-2 and TRBJ2-3, with a weak D call TRBD1 (5 bases). V gave up 1 base and J gave up 6 bases, with 17 bases separating them. The germline gives CDR1 SGHTA, CDR2 FQGNSA. The CDR3 is 16 amino acids. Here the CDR3 DNA reads TGTGCCAGCAGCTTAGTAAGGGGTGCTTTAGGCGATACGCAGTATTTT. Translating gives CASSLVRGALGDTQYF.

V gene TRBV9 combines with J gene TRBJ2-3, with TRBD2 matching 10 bases. The ends lost 4 bases at V and 1 base at J; junction bases unmatched: 9. Germline assignment: CDR1 SGDLS and CDR2 YYNGEE. The CDR3 length is 17 residues. In DNA, the CDR3 is TGTGCCAGCAGCCCGACTAGCGGGCCTCGGGGCACAGATACGCAGTATTTT. It encodes CASSPTSGPRGTDTQYF. Together with reference TRBV9 and TRBJ2-3, the CDR3 gives the full variable domain: DSGVTQTPKHLITATGQRVTLRCSPRSGDLSVYWYQQSLDQGLQFLIQYYNGEERAKGNILERFSAQQFPDLHSELNLSSLELGDSALYFCASSPTSGPRGTDTQYFGPGTRLTVL.

This chain joins TRBV5-6 and TRBJ2-7; 7 bases map to TRBD1. V shed 2 bases, J shed 3 bases, and the junction held 11 bases outside the gene matches. Germline V CDR1 and CDR2: SGHDT, YYEEEE. The CDR3 is made up of 16 amino acids. The CDR3 is CASSLGATGSHYEQYF. DNA of the CDR3: TGTGCCAGCAGCTTAGGGGCGACAGGGAGCCACTACGAGCAGTACTTC.

This chain connects TRBV5-1 to TRBJ1-6; D gene uncertain. V was cut by 0 bases and J by 7 bases, with 8 bases left in between. The CDR3 is 14 amino acids. The germline gives CDR1 SGHRS, CDR2 YFSETQ. For the CDR3, the DNA is TGCGCCAGCAGCTTGGATATCGGGAATTCACCCCTCCACTTT. It encodes CASSLDIGNSPLHF.

The chain recombines TRBV2 with TRBJ1-1; 8 bases line up with TRBD1. After removal of 10 bases from V and 1 base from J, the junction contained 17 bases not matched to a gene. From germline, CDR1 is SNHLY and CDR2 FYNNEI. The CDR3 totals 17 residues. Written as DNA, the CDR3 is TGTGCCACAATGCCGGGACAGGTTTATTACTGGAACACTGAAGCTTTCTTT. As protein: CATMPGQVYYWNTEAFF.

This chain links TRBV5-1 with TRBJ1-1; possible D gene TRBD1, 5 bases. The CDR3 totals 15 residues. Germline lookup yields CDR1 SGHRS and CDR2 YFSETQ. V dropped 0 bases and J dropped 3 bases, with 12 bases sitting between them. The CDR3 region has the DNA TGCGCCAGCAGCTTGGCAGGGCGTGGATACACTGAAGCTTTCTTT. Residues: CASSLAGRGYTEAFF.

The V gene is TRBV19, the J gene TRBJ2-7; D might be TRBD1 (6 bases). The CDR3 totals 13 residues. Germline CDR1 is LNHDA and CDR2 is SQIVND (reference sequence). Trimming cost V 2 bases and J 2 bases, with 7 bases left between them. The CDR3 loop reads CASSIKGAYEQYF. The CDR3 bases are TGTGCCAGTAGTATAAAGGGGGCCTACGAGCAGTACTTC.

J is TRBJ1-1 and V is TRBV18; maybe TRBD1 (6 bases). This CDR3 has 15 amino acids. CDR1 is KGHSH and CDR2 is LQKENI in the germline V gene. Trimming removed 0 bases from V and 2 bases from J, with 10 bases in between. CDR3 sequence: CASSPPRQANTEAFF. CDR3 sequence (DNA): TGTGCCAGCTCACCACCCCGACAGGCAAACACTGAAGCTTTCTTT.

The chain links TRBV5-5 to TRBJ1-6; D unclear. The CDR3 sequence is 14 residues long. V was shortened by 1 base and J by 10 bases, with 12 bases between the two germline ends. Germline-derived CDR1 and CDR2 are SGHKS and YYEKEE (reference sequence). Here the CDR3 DNA reads TGTGCCAGCAGCTTGAGACTAGACGGCTCACCCCTCCACTTT. Protein: CASSLRLDGSPLHF.

The chain joins TRBV5-4 to TRBJ1-1, with TRBD1 matching 7 bases. Losses at the gene ends were 3 bases for V and 1 base for J; bases not matched to a gene: 0. Looked up from germline, CDR1 is SGHNT and CDR2 is YYREEE (reference sequence). The CDR3 has 13 amino acids. The CDR3 DNA sequence: TGTGCCAGCAGCTGGGACAGGAACACTGAAGCTTTCTTT. Its translation: CASSWDRNTEAFF.

This chain uses TRBV18 with TRBJ1-5; tentative D call: TRBD1 (5 bases). V was trimmed by 4 bases and J by 4 bases, leaving 14 bases between them. Per the germline V gene, CDR1 is KGHSH and CDR2 is LQKENI. The CDR3 totals 15 residues. In nucleotides, the CDR3 is TGTGCCAGCTCACTGCAGGGAGGACGGAATCAGCCCCAGCATTTT. Amino acids: CASSLQGGRNQPQHF.

This rearrangement joins TRBV4-1 to TRBJ1-4; unclear D gene. The V gene's germline CDR1 is MGHRA and CDR2 YSYEKL. This CDR3 region has 17 residues. The V gene lost 4 bases and the J gene lost 7 bases, with 22 bases spanning the gap. The CDR3 sequence: CASSLGVISLSGEKLFF. For the CDR3, the DNA is TGCGCCAGCAGCCTTGGTGTAATCTCGTTATCAGGTGAAAAACTGTTTTTT.

As to this clone: The same CDR3 is also encoded by other DNA sequences in this sample. This rearrangement joins TRBV28 to TRBJ2-7, with 11 bases that match TRBD1. V was clipped by 5 bases and J by 6 bases; unmatched bases: 3. Germline assignment: CDR1 MDHEN and CDR2 SYDVKM. The CDR3 runs 13 residues. The CDR3 nucleotides are TGTGCCAGCAGTAGGGGGACAGGGGGCGAGCAGTACTTC. Translated, it gives CASSRGTGGEQYF.

The chain links TRBV12-5 to TRBJ1-1; D is ambiguous. The CDR3 totals 15 residues. In germline, CDR1 is LGHNT, CDR2 FRNRAP. V was clipped by 0 bases and J by 1 base, with 9 bases between them. CDR3 sequence: CASGLVVAGNTEAFF. CDR3 nucleotide sequence: TGTGCTAGTGGTTTGGTAGTGGCGGGGAACACTGAAGCTTTCTTT.

V is TRBV5-1 and J is TRBJ2-5, with TRBD2 identical over 7 bases. The CDR3 consists of 16 residues. Losses at the gene ends were 1 base for V and 2 bases for J; bases not matched to a gene: 8. Germline-derived CDR1 and CDR2 are SGHRS and YFSETQ. In DNA, the CDR3 is TGCGCCAGCAGCTTGAGGGGCGGGGGTTTGCAAGAGACCCAGTACTTC. It is translated as CASSLRGGGLQETQYF. Looking up the rest from reference TRBV5-1 and TRBJ2-5 gives the full variable domain: KAGVTQTPRYLIKTRGQQVTLSCSPISGHRSVSWYQQTPGQGLQFLFEYFSETQRNKGNFPGRFSGRQFSNSRSEMNVSTLELGDSALYLCASSLRGGGLQETQYFGPGTRLLVL.

The chain links TRBV11-2 to TRBJ1-6, with 7 nucleotides matching TRBD1. The V gene end was trimmed by 5 bases and the J gene end by 7 bases; junction bases not matched to a gene: 5. The CDR3 has 14 residues. Germline CDR1 SGHAT, CDR2 FQNNGV. The CDR3 reads CASSNRDSNSPLHF. The CDR3 DNA follows: TGTGCCAGCAGCAATCGGGACAGCAATTCACCCCTCCACTTT.

The chain is built from TRBV10-3 and TRBJ2-1; D is possibly TRBD1 (5 bases). CDR3 length: 16 amino acids. The germline V gene has CDR1 ENHRY and CDR2 SYGVKD. V lost 5 bases and J lost 0, with 14 bases in between. CDR3 sequence reads: CAISFSGISSYNEQFF. In nucleotides, the CDR3 is TGTGCCATCAGTTTTTCAGGGATTAGCTCCTACAATGAGCAGTTCTTC.

The rearrangement joins TRBV19 to TRBJ2-1, with TRBD2 identical over 11 bases. With V trimmed by 4 bases and J by 4 bases, 9 bases remained unmatched. The germline V gene encodes CDR1 LNHDA and CDR2 SQIVND (reference sequence). The CDR3 runs to 17 residues. The CDR3 loop is CASSTPSGGRYYNEQFF. The CDR3 nucleotides are TGTGCCAGTAGTACCCCTAGCGGGGGGAGGTATTACAATGAGCAGTTCTTC.

The table lists this clone with a count of one. V usage is TRBV2 and J usage is TRBJ2-1; TRBD1 matches at 10 bases. The CDR3 contains 14 residues. V shed 9 bases, J shed 7 bases, and the junction held 9 bases outside the gene matches. The germline V gene has CDR1 SNHLY and CDR2 FYNNEI. The CDR3, as DNA: TGTGCCAGGCAAAATGGACAGGGGGGAAATGAGCAGTTCTTC. Amino acid sequence: CARQNGQGGNEQFF.

The chain joins TRBV7-8 to TRBJ2-3; 9 positions match TRBD2. Germline trimming cut 7 bases from V and 2 bases from J; bases unmatched to any gene: 10. This CDR3 has 16 residues. The germline gives CDR1 SGHVS, CDR2 FQNEAQ. CDR3 loop: CASMARSGGSTDTQYF. For the CDR3, the DNA is TGTGCCAGCATGGCCCGAAGCGGGGGGTCCACAGATACGCAGTATTTT.